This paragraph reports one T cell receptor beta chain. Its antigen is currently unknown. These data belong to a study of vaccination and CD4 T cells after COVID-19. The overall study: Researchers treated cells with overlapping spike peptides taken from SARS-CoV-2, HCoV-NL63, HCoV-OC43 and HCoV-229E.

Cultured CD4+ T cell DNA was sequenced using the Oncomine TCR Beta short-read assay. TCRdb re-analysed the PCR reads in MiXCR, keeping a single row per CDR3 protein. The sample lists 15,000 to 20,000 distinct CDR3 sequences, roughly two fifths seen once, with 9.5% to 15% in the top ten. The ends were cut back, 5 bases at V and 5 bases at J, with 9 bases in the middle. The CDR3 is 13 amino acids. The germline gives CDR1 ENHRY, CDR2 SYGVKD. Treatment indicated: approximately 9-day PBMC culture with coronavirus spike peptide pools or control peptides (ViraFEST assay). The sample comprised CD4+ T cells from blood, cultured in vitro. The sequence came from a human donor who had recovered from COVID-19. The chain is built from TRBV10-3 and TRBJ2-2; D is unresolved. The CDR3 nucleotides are TGTGCCATCAGTTGGCGGCCGACCGGGGAGCTGTTTTTT. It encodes CAISWRPTGELFF.